The 2 T cell receptor beta chains listed next were all sequenced from one sample in a study of T cell responses to AZD1222 COVID-19 vaccine. Sequencing was performed with immunoSEQ multiplex PCR; in TCRdb, only in-frame clones are kept and a portion is missing. The table lists roughly 100,000 clones, approximately 90% of them singletons. This sample comprised peripheral blood, obtained on day 0 of AZD1222 vaccination. These receptors all come from an adult in good health.

The V gene is TRBV7-9, the J gene TRBJ1-2; D might be TRBD1 (6 bases). Germline CDR1 SEHNR, CDR2 FQNEAQ (reference sequence). V was pared by 4 bases and J by 8 bases, with 11 bases between. The CDR3 totals 12 residues. The CDR3 sequence is CASSSYREGYTF. CDR3 DNA: TGTGCCAGCAGCTCCTACAGGGAGGGCTACACCTTC. The full variable domain, completed using reference TRBV7-9 and TRBJ1-2, is DTGVSQNPRHKITKRGQNVTFRCDPISEHNRLYWYRQTLGQGPEFLTYFQNEAQLEKSRLLSDRFSAERPKGSFSTLEIQRTEQGDSAMYLCASSSYREGYTFGSGTRLTVV.

This clone was counted a few times. The V and J genes are TRBV21-1 and TRBJ2-6; the table's D call, TRBD2, was not checked against the DNA. TRBV21-1 is labeled a pseudogene. The CDR3 is 14 residues long. The CDR3 protein is CARGLAPSLNVLTF. In DNA form, the CDR3 reads TGTGCCAGGGGACTTGCTCCTTCACTCAACGTCCTGACTTTC.